This TCR beta chain was sequenced during a study of T cell changes during pregnancy in multiple sclerosis. The V and J ends lost 7 bases and 4 bases, in that order; junction bases with no gene match: 10. Per the germline V gene, CDR1 is MNHEY and CDR2 is SMNVEV (reference sequence). The CDR3 consists of 15 residues. Clones were read by immunoSEQ multiplex PCR, and TCRdb kept only the in-frame ones, dropping some. The sample carries approximately 70,000 clones, about 93% recorded once. The sequence came from a female donor in good health, enrolled as a control in a pregnancy study. The V call is TRBV27, the J call TRBJ1-5; 7 nucleotides match TRBD1. The sequenced sample was peripheral blood, obtained in the first trimester of pregnancy. Here the CDR3 DNA reads TGTGCCAGCAAAGAGGGGCCAGGGGGTAATCAGCCCCAGCATTTT. Its protein is CASKEGPGGNQPQHF.